This entry concerns a single TCR beta chain. Measured with immunoSEQ multiplex PCR; TCRdb has only the in-frame clones, and not every one. The profile shows around 140,000 clones, 80% to 95% of them singletons. Germline trimming cut 1 base from V and 1 base from J; bases unmatched to any gene: 12. From germline, CDR1 is SGHTA and CDR2 FQGTGA. The CDR3 is made up of 19 amino acids. The data stem from a study of control samples from healthy donors and cancer patients. The chain combines TRBV7-3 with TRBJ2-3; 9 nucleotides line up with TRBD2. This receptor was identified in a man younger than 30 in good health. Material for sequencing was blood. As DNA, the CDR3 is TGTGCCAGCAGCTTAAGTTTTGCGGGAGGGCCGGGTGGCACAGATACGCAGTATTTT. It encodes CASSLSFAGGPGGTDTQYF.